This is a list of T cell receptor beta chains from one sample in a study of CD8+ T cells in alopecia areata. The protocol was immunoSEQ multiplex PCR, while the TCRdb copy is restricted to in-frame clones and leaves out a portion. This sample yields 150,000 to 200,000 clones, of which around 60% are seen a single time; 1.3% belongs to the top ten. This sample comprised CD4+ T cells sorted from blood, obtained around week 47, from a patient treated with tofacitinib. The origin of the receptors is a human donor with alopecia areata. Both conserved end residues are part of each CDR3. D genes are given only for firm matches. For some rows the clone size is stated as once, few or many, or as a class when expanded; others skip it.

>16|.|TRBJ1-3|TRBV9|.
CASSVETRHSGNTIYF
TGTGCCAGCAGCGTAGAAACCCGACACTCTGGAAACACCATATATTTT
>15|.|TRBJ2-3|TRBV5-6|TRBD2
CASSWTSLSTDTQYF
TGTGCCAGCAGCTGGACTAGCCTCTCTACGGATACGCAGTATTTT
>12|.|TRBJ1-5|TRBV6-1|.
CASKNWAQPQHF
TGTGCCAGCAAAAACTGGGCTCAGCCCCAGCATTTT
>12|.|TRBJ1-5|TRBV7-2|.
CASSPWDQPQHF
TGTGCCAGCAGCCCATGGGATCAGCCCCAGCATTTT
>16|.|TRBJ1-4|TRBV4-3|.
CASSQGSWSANEKLFF
TGCGCCAGCAGCCAGGGTTCGTGGTCGGCTAATGAAAAACTGTTTTTT
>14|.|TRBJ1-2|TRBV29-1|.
CSVRKSGWGDGYTF
TGCAGCGTACGAAAGTCAGGGTGGGGTGATGGCTACACCTTC
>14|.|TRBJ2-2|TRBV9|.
CASSVGWVTGELFF
TGTGCCAGCAGCGTAGGTTGGGTCACCGGGGAGCTGTTTTTT
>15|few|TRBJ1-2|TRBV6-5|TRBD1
CASSYTSGGRDGYTF
TGTGCCAGCAGTTATACGTCAGGGGGCAGGGATGGCTACACCTTC
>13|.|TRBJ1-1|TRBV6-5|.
CASSFDGGSEAFF
TGTGCCAGCAGCTTTGATGGGGGGTCTGAAGCTTTCTTT
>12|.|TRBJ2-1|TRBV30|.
CAGGWSANEQFF
TGTGCCGGGGGTTGGAGCGCTAATGAGCAGTTCTTC
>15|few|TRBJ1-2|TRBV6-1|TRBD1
CASSGAGQGGRGYTF
TGTGCCAGCAGTGGAGCCGGACAGGGAGGTCGGGGCTACACCTTC
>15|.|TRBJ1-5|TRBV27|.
CASSFGREGNQPQHF
TGTGCCAGCAGTTTCGGAAGGGAGGGCAATCAGCCCCAGCATTTT
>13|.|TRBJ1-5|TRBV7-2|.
CASSLAGDQPQHF
TGTGCCAGCAGCTTAGCAGGGGATCAGCCCCAGCATTTT
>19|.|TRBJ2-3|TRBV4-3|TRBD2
CASSQEMPGLAGNTDTQYF
TGCGCCAGCAGCCAAGAGATGCCGGGACTAGCGGGGAACACAGATACGCAGTATTTT
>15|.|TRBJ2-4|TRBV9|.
CASSVAGRGRNIQYF
TGTGCCAGCAGCGTAGCAGGCAGGGGTAGAAACATTCAGTACTTC
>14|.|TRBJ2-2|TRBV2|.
CASSWGPNTGELFF
TGTGCCAGCAGCTGGGGGCCGAACACCGGGGAGCTGTTTTTT
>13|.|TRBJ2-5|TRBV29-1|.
CSVLPSGVETQYF
TGCAGCGTTTTGCCCTCCGGGGTCGAGACCCAGTACTTC
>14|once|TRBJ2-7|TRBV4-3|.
CASSQAVGNYEQYF
TGCGCCAGCAGCCAGGCGGTCGGAAATTACGAGCAGTACTTC
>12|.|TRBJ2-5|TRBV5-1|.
CASSAKQETQYF
TGCGCCAGCAGCGCCAAACAGGAGACCCAGTACTTC
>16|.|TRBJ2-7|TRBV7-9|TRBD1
CASSLNWDRGINEQYF
TGTGCCAGCAGCTTAAACTGGGACAGGGGAATCAACGAGCAGTACTTC
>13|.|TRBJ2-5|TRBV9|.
CASSLRTGETQYF
TGTGCCAGCAGCCTTCGAACGGGGGAGACCCAGTACTTC
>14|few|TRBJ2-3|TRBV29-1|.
CSVDLGGSTDTQYF
TGCAGCGTTGACTTGGGGGGTTCGACAGATACGCAGTATTTT
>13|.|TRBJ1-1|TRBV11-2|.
CASSANWGTEAFF
TGTGCCAGCAGCGCGAATTGGGGCACTGAAGCTTTCTTT
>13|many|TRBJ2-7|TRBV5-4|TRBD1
CASSLQGTDEQYF
TGTGCCAGCAGCTTACAGGGGACGGACGAGCAGTACTTC
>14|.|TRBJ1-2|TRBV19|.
CASSIVGRTDGYTF
TGTGCCAGTAGTATAGTGGGCAGGACGGATGGCTACACCTTC
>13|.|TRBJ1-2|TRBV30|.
CAWSVSGSYGYTF
TGTGCCTGGAGTGTCTCAGGGAGCTATGGCTACACCTTC
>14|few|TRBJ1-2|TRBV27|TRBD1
CASSLHRGSEGYTF
TGTGCCAGCAGTCTACACAGGGGGAGTGAGGGCTACACCTTC